This record covers a single T cell receptor beta chain. The antigen is unknown. This sample was included in a study of cytomegalovirus exposure and HLA in healthy donors. Primers for the PCR totalled 60 Vbeta and 13 Jbeta. The method was immunoSEQ multiplex PCR; TCRdb's version includes in-frame clones alone and lacks a portion of them. The sample includes some 130,000 clones, more than 75% of them seen just once. V dropped 3 bases and J dropped 9 bases, with 9 bases sitting between them. CDR1 and CDR2 from the germline V gene are SGHTA and FQGNSA. The CDR3 loop spans 12 amino acids. Study-wide findings and caveats: Follow-up analysis later connected one missense variant in DCLRE1C with trimming of TCR beta V- and J-genes.

Sequenced sample: PBMCs. This sequence joins TRBV7-2 and TRBJ2-1, with D possibly being TRBD2 (5 bases). The sequence was obtained from a young man in good health and CMV-seronegative. The CDR3: CASSLLSGEQFF. The DNA of the CDR3 is TGTGCCAGCAGCTTGCTCAGCGGTGAGCAGTTCTTC.